The TCR beta chain described here comes from a study of blood T cells in healthy people across ages. Across the whole study: About one barcoded beta molecule was captured per two T cells (by template switching). Findings and caveats of the study: Whereas aged donors had fewer naive CD4+ cells, long-lived donors had more of them and higher diversity.

It was with a sample-barcoded 5' primer and a J-beta primer mix that a second PCR of roughly 7 to 12 cycles was run. There were at least 3 million CDR3-containing paired-end reads obtained from each sample. From the 5' RACE reads, TCRdb called clonotypes with MiXCR, one entry per CDR3 protein. The sample shows some 1,500,000 distinct CDR3 sequences, about 42% of them seen only once. V lost 4 bases and J lost 6, with 7 bases in between. Germline V lookup: CDR1 LGHDT, CDR2 YNNKEL (reference sequence). The CDR3 is 12 amino acids. Of note for this clonotype: Its antigen remains unknown.

The source is a woman between 18 and 30 years old in good health. Input material: blood. V gene TRBV3-1 combines with J gene TRBJ2-1; D uncertain. In nucleotides, the CDR3 is TGTGCCAGCAGCCCCTTTCCCAATGAGCAGTTCTTC. Translated, it gives CASSPFPNEQFF.